The 9 T cell receptor beta chains given below trace back to one sample, sequenced in a study of shared clonotypes between healthy human individuals. Produced via immunoSEQ multiplex PCR; TCRdb's table is partial and in-frame only. The table records approximately 1.9 million clones, about 93% of them present only once. The naive CD8 population came from CD45RO-negative cells selected for CCR7, without terminally differentiated effector memory CD45RA+ cells. The sequencing input was naive CD8+ T cells from PBMCs. These receptors were taken from a man between 18 and 35 years old in good health. Some clones in this sample may be carry-over from other donors' samples.

The rearrangement joins TRBV25-1 to TRBJ2-7; D possibly uses TRBD1 or TRBD2 (5 bases each). The CDR3 sequence is 13 residues long. Trimming left V 3 bases short and J 1 base short, with 7 bases between. Germline CDR1 is MGHDK and CDR2 is SYGVNS. The CDR3 protein is CASSEGVSYEQYF. CDR3 nucleotide sequence: TGTGCCAGCAGTGAGGGGGTGTCCTACGAGCAGTACTTC.

The chain uses TRBV6-1 and TRBJ2-1; D is perhaps TRBD2 (6 bases). V dropped 4 bases and J dropped 6 bases, with 13 bases sitting between them. From germline, CDR1 is MNHNS and CDR2 SASEGT. The CDR3 loop spans 14 amino acids. Here the CDR3 reads CASSGDWTANEQFF. CDR3 bases: TGTGCCAGCAGTGGGGACTGGACTGCCAATGAGCAGTTCTTC.

V gene TRBV27 combines with J gene TRBJ1-2; TRBD1 matches 7 bases. With V trimmed by 5 bases and J by 8 bases, 5 bases remained unmatched. Germline V gives CDR1 MNHEY, CDR2 SMNVEV (reference sequence). This CDR3 region has 12 residues. This CDR3 is CASSTGARGYTF. CDR3 nucleotides: TGTGCCAGCAGTACAGGGGCGAGAGGCTACACCTTC.

The chain joins TRBV7-9 to TRBJ2-7; perhaps TRBD1 as D (5 bases). CDR1 is SEHNR and CDR2 is FQNEAQ in the germline V gene (reference sequence). Deletions cut 5 bases from V and 10 bases from J, with 21 bases between. There are 14 residues in the CDR3. This CDR3 reads CASSPPAGRIFQYF. The CDR3, as DNA: TGTGCCAGCAGCCCCCCCGCAGGGCGAATCTTTCAGTACTTC.

This rearrangement joins TRBV28 to TRBJ2-1; TRBD2 aligns across 7 bases. CDR1 and CDR2 from the germline V gene are MDHEN and SYDVKM. This CDR3 contains 17 residues. The J segment lost 5 bases and the V segment lost 3 bases, leaving 13 bases of the junction unmatched. The CDR3 nucleotides are TGTGCCAGCAGTTTTGGCCTTCTAGCGGAGCTTCACAATGAGCAGTTCTTC. Protein: CASSFGLLAELHNEQFF. Full variable domain (remainder filled in from reference TRBV28 and TRBJ2-1): DVKVTQSSRYLVKRTGEKVFLECVQDMDHENMFWYRQDPGLGLRLIYFSYDVKMKEKGDIPEGYSVSREKKERFSLILESASTNQTSMYLCASSFGLLAELHNEQFFGPGTRLTVL.

The chain couples TRBV11-3 to TRBJ1-4, with TRBD1 matching over 7 bases. This CDR3 has 16 amino acids. V shed 2 bases, J shed 4 bases, and the junction held 7 bases outside the gene matches. Germline lookup yields CDR1 SGHNT and CDR2 YENEEA. The CDR3 bases are TGTGCCAGCAGCTTAACCCCGACAGGGTATAATGAAAAACTGTTTTTT. Its protein is CASSLTPTGYNEKLFF.

The V gene is TRBV4-1, the J gene TRBJ2-7, with TRBD2 identical over 7 bases. Germline V lookup: CDR1 MGHRA, CDR2 YSYEKL. J lost 2 bases, V lost 0 bases, and 7 bases had no gene match. The CDR3 runs 16 residues. CDR3 nucleotide sequence: TGCGCCAGCAGCCAAGAGTCCGGGACTACCCCCTACGAGCAGTACTTC. This translates into CASSQESGTTPYEQYF.

J is TRBJ2-3 and V is TRBV4-3; 10 positions match TRBD2. The CDR3 length is 15 residues. Germline CDR1 reads LGHNA; CDR2 reads YSLEER. Trimming at V came to 0 bases and at J to 5 bases, leaving 2 bases not matched to a gene. The CDR3 DNA reads as TGCGCCAGCAGCCAAGATAAGCGGGAGGGAGATACGCAGTATTTT. Translation: CASSQDKREGDTQYF.

The gene calls are TRBV27 and TRBJ2-7; weak D call: TRBD2 (5 bases). V was shortened by 6 bases and J by 2 bases, with 14 bases between the two germline ends. This CDR3 is 14 amino acids long. CDR1 is MNHEY, CDR2 SMNVEV, per germline (reference sequence). CDR3: CASSLHSAAYEQYF. CDR3 in DNA: TGTGCCAGCAGCCTCCATAGCGCTGCCTACGAGCAGTACTTC.